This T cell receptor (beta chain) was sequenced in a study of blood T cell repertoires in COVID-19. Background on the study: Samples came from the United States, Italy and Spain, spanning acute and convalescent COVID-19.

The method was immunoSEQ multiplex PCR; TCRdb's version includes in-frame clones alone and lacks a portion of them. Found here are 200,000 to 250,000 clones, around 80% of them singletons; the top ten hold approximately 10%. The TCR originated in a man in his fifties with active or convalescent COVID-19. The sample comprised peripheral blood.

In DNA form, the CDR3 reads TGTGCCAGCAGTAGGACTAGCGGGCTTCGCACAGATACGCAGTATTTT. Translation: CASSRTSGLRTDTQYF. The rearrangement uses TRBV28 and TRBJ2-3; 11 positions match TRBD2. The CDR3 is made up of 16 amino acids. The germline V gene has CDR1 MDHEN and CDR2 SYDVKM. Germline trimming cut 5 bases from V and 1 base from J; bases unmatched to any gene: 5.